A selection of T cell receptor beta chains follows, all from one sample in a study of blood T cells in healthy people across ages. TCRdb reprocessed the 5' RACE reads with MiXCR, giving one entry per CDR3 protein. The sample has about 720,000 distinct CDR3 sequences, over 20% seen once. Material: blood. Receptors were obtained from a man aged 65 to 85 in good health. CDR3s include the opening cysteine and the closing phenylalanine or tryptophan. D genes are given only for firm matches. A row's size may be missing; if present it is once, few, many or a size class.

d_gene	abundance	v_gene	j_gene	CDR3aa	CDR3nt
TRBD2	-	TRBV7-2	TRBJ2-2	CASSPPKIAGLFRELFF	TGTGCCAGCAGCCCTCCTAAGATAGCGGGGTTATTTAGGGAGCTGTTTTTT
-	once	TRBV13	TRBJ1-2	CASSLGFDRNYGYTF	TGTGCCAGCAGCTTAGGATTTGACAGAAACTATGGCTACACCTTC
TRBD1	many	TRBV29-1	TRBJ2-5	CSVRTGEETQYF	TGCAGCGTTAGGACAGGTGAAGAGACCCAGTACTTC
TRBD2	many	TRBV7-2	TRBJ2-7	CASSLGGLAEQYF	TGTGCCAGCAGCTTAGGAGGACTAGCCGAGCAGTACTTC
TRBD2	-	TRBV29-1	TRBJ2-1	CSVVAGSFERDLRYDEQFF	TGCAGCGTTGTCGCAGGGAGTTTTGAGCGGGACCTACGGTACGATGAGCAGTTCTTC
TRBD2	-	TRBV29-1	TRBJ2-2	CSAGTSAGELFF	TGCAGCGCCGGGACTAGTGCCGGGGAGCTGTTTTTT
-	few	TRBV14	TRBJ1-4	CASSQDRRDPNEKLFF	TGTGCCAGCAGCCAAGACCGGAGGGACCCTAATGAAAAACTGTTTTTT
-	-	TRBV5-1	TRBJ1-1	CASSLGRGVNTEAFF	TGCGCCAGCAGCTTGGGGCGGGGCGTAAACACTGAAGCTTTCTTT
TRBD1	many	TRBV12-3/TRBV12-4	TRBJ2-6	CASSSATGSSGANVLTF	TGTGCCAGCAGTTCGGCGACAGGGAGCTCTGGGGCCAACGTCCTGACTTTC
TRBD1	-	TRBV20-1	TRBJ2-3	CSAVQGAEDTQYF	TGCAGTGCCGTACAGGGGGCTGAAGATACGCAGTATTTT
-	-	TRBV7-8	TRBJ1-1	CASSLGGSLMNTEAFF	TGTGCCAGCAGCTTAGGGGGCAGCCTCATGAACACTGAAGCTTTCTTT
TRBD2	-	TRBV10-2	TRBJ2-3	CASTLSGGAEDTQYF	TGCGCCAGTACCCTTAGCGGGGGGGCCGAGGATACGCAGTATTTT
-	few	TRBV20-1	TRBJ2-1	CSAKEGNSYNEQFF	TGCAGTGCCAAGGAGGGAAACAGCTACAATGAGCAGTTCTTC
-	-	TRBV19	TRBJ2-1	CASSIIQGRNEQFF	TGTGCCAGTAGTATAATACAGGGTAGGAATGAGCAGTTCTTC
-	-	TRBV7-9	TRBJ1-3	CATSHGNTIYF	TGTGCCACCTCGCATGGAAACACCATATATTTT
TRBD2	-	TRBV3-1	TRBJ2-5	CASSLGTSQVQYF	TGTGCCAGCAGCCTCGGGACTAGTCAGGTCCAGTACTTC
-	-	TRBV7-9	TRBJ1-1	CASSPQGSRATEAFF	TGTGCCAGCAGCCCCCAGGGGTCCCGGGCCACTGAAGCTTTCTTT
-	few	TRBV5-5	TRBJ1-1	CASSFRGTDTEAFF	TGTGCCAGCAGCTTTAGGGGAACGGACACTGAAGCTTTCTTT
-	-	TRBV3-1	TRBJ2-7	CASSSRSRSHYEQYF	TGTGCCAGCAGCTCTCGATCTCGATCCCACTACGAGCAGTACTTC
TRBD2	-	TRBV24-1	TRBJ2-1	CATSDPTSGEANEQFF	TGTGCCACCAGTGATCCTACTAGCGGAGAGGCGAATGAGCAGTTCTTC
-	-	TRBV4-3	TRBJ2-5	CASSQALQETQYF	TGCGCCAGCAGCCAAGCCCTACAAGAGACCCAGTACTTC
-	-	TRBV6-6	TRBJ1-4	CASRDSHSQFREKLFF	TGTGCCAGCAGGGACAGTCACTCCCAGTTCCGTGAAAAACTGTTTTTT
-	many	TRBV20-1	TRBJ1-1	CSASRGPYTEAFF	TGCAGTGCTAGTCGGGGCCCCTACACTGAAGCTTTCTTT
TRBD2	-	TRBV12-3/TRBV12-4	TRBJ2-7	CASRGTTELQQYF	TGTGCCAGCAGGGGGACTACTGAGCTTCAGCAGTACTTC
-	-	TRBV6-5	TRBJ2-7	CVSSYSGDYYEQYF	TGTGTCAGCAGTTACTCGGGGGATTACTACGAGCAGTACTTC
TRBD1	few	TRBV3-1	TRBJ1-2	CASSGDREVYGYTF	TGTGCCAGCAGCGGGGACAGGGAAGTCTATGGCTACACCTTC
-	few	TRBV5-1	TRBJ1-1	CASSLAFSQVYTEAFF	TGCGCCAGCAGCTTGGCCTTTTCCCAGGTATACACTGAAGCTTTCTTT
TRBD1	many	TRBV5-1	TRBJ2-4	CASSLGRQGVAKNIQYF	TGCGCCAGCAGCTTGGGCCGACAGGGAGTAGCCAAAAACATTCAGTACTTC
TRBD2	-	TRBV12-3/TRBV12-4	TRBJ2-3	CASSFVGLSTDTQYF	TGTGCCAGCAGTTTTGTGGGACTAAGCACAGATACGCAGTATTTT
-	-	TRBV20-1	TRBJ1-2	CSARLESNDGYTF	TGCAGTGCTAGATTGGAATCTAATGATGGCTACACCTTC
-	-	TRBV29-1	TRBJ1-1	CSVLGVKGTEAFF	TGCAGCGTCTTGGGGGTAAAGGGCACTGAAGCTTTCTTT
TRBD1	-	TRBV5-1	TRBJ2-4	CASSDNDRGLVKNIQYF	TGCGCCAGCAGCGATAATGACAGGGGTTTGGTCAAAAACATTCAGTACTTC
-	-	TRBV24-1	TRBJ1-2	CATSDPTNLGGYTF	TGTGCCACCAGTGACCCGACTAATTTGGGGGGCTACACCTTC
-	few	TRBV12-3/TRBV12-4	TRBJ2-1	CASRADSYNEQFF	TGTGCCAGCAGGGCTGACTCCTACAATGAGCAGTTCTTC
-	few	TRBV4-1	TRBJ1-2	CASSQDLGYTF	TGCGCCAGCAGCCAAGATCTTGGCTACACCTTC
-	-	TRBV28	TRBJ2-7	CASSSPGSRQVAYEQYF	TGTGCCAGCAGTTCACCAGGGTCACGACAGGTAGCCTACGAGCAGTACTTC
-	-	TRBV21-1	TRBJ2-7	CASRMDSYEQYF	TGTGCCAGCAGGATGGACAGCTACGAGCAGTACTTC
TRBD1	few	TRBV5-5	TRBJ2-7	CASSLERTGIYEQYF	TGTGCCAGCAGCTTGGAGAGGACAGGGATTTACGAGCAGTACTTC
-	-	TRBV20-1	TRBJ2-5	CSAQTEKETQYF	TGCAGTGCCCAGACCGAAAAAGAGACCCAGTACTTC